Each of the 20 T cell receptor beta chains below was sequenced from the same sample in a study of brain metastases from non-small cell lung cancer. Data came from immunoSEQ multiplex PCR; TCRdb stores just in-frame clones and leaves some out. The data hold over a thousand clones, with approximately 86% observed a single time. The sample comprised primary lung tumor tissue. Receptors originate from a donor aged 40 or older with non-small cell lung cancer.

Note on this clone: Sequence at one end of the junction differs from germline and may be a read error. The chain's CDR3 is CATGRDRAPYNYGYTF. The CDR3, as DNA: TGTGCCACCGGCCGGGACAGGGCTCCCTATAACTATGGCTATACCTTC. The chain has TRBV24-1 and TRBJ1-2, with 9 bases that match TRBD1. CDR3 length: 16 amino acids. Germline loops: CDR1 KGHDR, CDR2 SFDVKD.

The chain links TRBV30 to TRBJ2-7, with D perhaps matching TRBD2 (5 bases). Germline CDR1 is GTSNPN and CDR2 is SVGIG (reference sequence). This CDR3 has 13 residues. Deletions cut 0 bases from V and 7 bases from J, with 13 bases between. The CDR3 DNA is TGTGCCTGGAGTGTTCACCGTTCGGGGGAGCAGTACTTC. Translating gives CAWSVHRSGEQYF.

The J gene is TRBJ2-7, the V gene TRBV28, with D tentatively TRBD1 (6 bases). CDR1 and CDR2 (germline): MDHEN, SYDVKM. V was pared by 3 bases and J by 4 bases, with 16 bases between. The CDR3 consists of 15 residues. CDR3 sequence reads: CASSFPGGQLYEQYF. The CDR3 DNA reads as TGTGCCAGCAGTTTCCCCGGTGGACAGCTTTACGAGCAGTACTTC.

The rearrangement links TRBV19 to TRBJ1-1; 8 bases fit TRBD1. The V gene end was trimmed by 6 bases and the J gene end by 4 bases; junction bases not matched to a gene: 7. Germline lookup yields CDR1 LNHDA and CDR2 SQIVND (reference sequence). CDR3 length equals 14 residues. As DNA, the CDR3 is TGTGCCAGTAGCCTACAGGGGGTAAGCACTGAAGCTTTCTTT. Translated: CASSLQGVSTEAFF.

The CDR3 region has the DNA TGTGCCAGCAGCCTTACGACTGCAGGGGGCTACACCTTC. It is translated as CASSLTTAGGYTF. The chain joins TRBV28 to TRBJ1-2, with D possibly TRBD1 on 5 matching bases. Looked up from germline, CDR1 is MDHEN and CDR2 is SYDVKM. This CDR3 region has 13 residues. Trimming cost V 6 bases and J 8 bases, with 16 bases left between them.

The chain employs TRBV5-6 and TRBJ1-2; 8 nucleotides align to TRBD1. The junction had 10 bases not matched to a gene; V was cut back by 2 bases and J by 7 bases. Germline loops: CDR1 SGHDT, CDR2 YYEEEE. The CDR3 spans 15 residues. CDR3 amino acids: CASSFLGTGQGGYTF. Written as DNA, the CDR3 is TGTGCCAGCAGCTTTCTGGGGACAGGACAGGGTGGCTACACCTTC.

J is TRBJ2-7 and V is TRBV6-5, with unresolved D. Germline lookup yields CDR1 MNHEY and CDR2 SVGAGI. The CDR3 loop spans 13 amino acids. The V and J ends lost 6 bases and 6 bases respectively, with 15 bases between them. The DNA of the CDR3 is TGTGCCAGCAGGTTTACCCACCGGCTCGAGCAGTACTTC. Translation: CASRFTHRLEQYF.

The chain employs TRBV12-3 or TRBV12-4 and TRBJ2-2; no firm D call. The CDR3 length is 11 residues. The V and J ends lost 6 bases and 5 bases respectively, with 4 bases between them. CDR3 protein: CASRVTGELFF. The CDR3 DNA follows: TGTGCCAGCAGGGTAACCGGGGAGCTGTTTTTT.

J is TRBJ1-3 and V is TRBV9; possible D gene TRBD1, 5 bases. The ends were cut back, 3 bases at V and 0 bases at J, with 10 bases in the middle. Germline V gene lookup returns CDR1 SGDLS and CDR2 YYNGEE. CDR3 length: 15 amino acids. The CDR3 DNA follows: TGTGCCAGCAGCGCCGACAGTTACTCTGGAAACACCATATATTTT. Protein product: CASSADSYSGNTIYF.

The rearrangement uses TRBV9 and TRBJ2-3; 8 bases are shared with TRBD2. The CDR3 runs to 15 residues. Trimming took 3 bases from V and 5 from J; bases not matched to a gene: 8. Germline CDR1 SGDLS, CDR2 YYNGEE. DNA for the CDR3: TGTGCCAGCAGCGCTATCGGGGGGGCTAAAGATACGCAGTATTTT. Protein: CASSAIGGAKDTQYF.

V usage is TRBV7-3 and J usage is TRBJ1-1; TRBD1 might be the D (6 bases). V was trimmed by 3 bases and J by 0 bases, leaving 11 bases between them. The germline V gene encodes CDR1 SGHTA and CDR2 FQGTGA. The length of the CDR3 is 15 residues. In DNA, the CDR3 is TGTGCCAGCAGCTTCGGGAAGGGGGTGAACACTGAAGCTTTCTTT. Its protein product is CASSFGKGVNTEAFF. The full variable domain, its missing parts supplied by reference TRBV7-3 and TRBJ1-1, is GAGVSQTPSNKVTEKGKYVELRCDPISGHTALYWYRQSLGQGPEFLIYFQGTGAADDSGLPNDRFFAVRPEGSVSTLKIQRTERGDSAVYLCASSFGKGVNTEAFFGQGTRLTVV.

This chain's CDR3 is CASSQASGGRTDTQYF. In DNA form, the CDR3 reads TGCGCCAGCAGCCAGGCTAGCGGGGGGCGCACAGATACGCAGTATTTT. The chain combines TRBV4-3 with TRBJ2-3; 11 bases are shared with TRBD2. V trimming: 3 bases; J trimming: 1 base; junction bases outside the gene matches: 3. This CDR3 is built from 16 residues. The germline V gene encodes CDR1 LGHNA and CDR2 YSLEER.

The V and J genes are TRBV5-1 and TRBJ2-3; the D is unclear. There are 13 residues in the CDR3. Germline V gene sequence: CDR1 SGHRS, CDR2 YFSETQ. The germline V and J ends were trimmed by 5 bases and 2 bases, with 9 bases remaining between them. The CDR3 is CASRRDDTDTQYF. The CDR3 DNA sequence: TGCGCCAGCAGACGCGACGACACAGATACGCAGTATTTT.

This clone was recorded only once. V is TRBV6-2 or TRBV6-3 and J is TRBJ1-6; no definite D call. From germline, CDR1 is MNHEY and CDR2 SVGEGT. The CDR3 is 13 residues long. Trimming shortened V by 7 bases and J by 13 bases, and 17 bases separated the two germline ends. The CDR3 here is CASTPSESSPLHF. CDR3 nucleotide sequence: TGTGCCAGCACCCCTTCGGAGTCAAGCCCCCTCCACTTT.

V and J are TRBV7-6 and TRBJ2-3; 11 bases are shared with TRBD1. CDR1 and CDR2 (germline): SGHVS, FNYEAQ. There are 16 residues in the CDR3. J was trimmed by 8 bases and V by 0 bases; bases with no gene match: 7. CDR3 loop: CASSLAPGQGASTQYF. CDR3 DNA sequence: TGTGCCAGCAGCTTAGCGCCCGGACAGGGGGCTAGTACGCAGTATTTT.

This clone has more than one count but fewer than ten. The chain couples TRBV5-6 to TRBJ1-5, with D possibly matching TRBD1 (6 bases). The CDR3 runs to 14 residues. Trimming pared 0 bases from V and 7 bases from J, leaving 11 bases between. The germline V gene encodes CDR1 SGHDT and CDR2 YYEEEE. In DNA, the CDR3 is TGTGCCAGCAGCTTGGGGGGGGGCCGACAGCCCCAGCATTTT. As protein: CASSLGGGRQPQHF. Filled out from reference TRBV5-6 and TRBJ1-5, the complete variable domain reads DAGVTQSPTHLIKTRGQQVTLRCSPKSGHDTVSWYQQALGQGPQFIFQYYEEEERQRGNFPDRFSGHQFPNYSSELNVNALLLGDSALYLCASSLGGGRQPQHFGDGTRLSIL.

This clone was detected a few times. The rearrangement links TRBV5-1 to TRBJ1-3; D not resolved. CDR3 length equals 15 residues. Germline V gives CDR1 SGHRS, CDR2 YFSETQ. The V end lost 0 bases, the J end lost 1 base, and 8 bases lay between the germline ends. CDR3 sequence reads: CASSLGLASGNTIYF. CDR3 DNA sequence: TGCGCCAGCAGCTTGGGGCTAGCATCTGGAAACACCATATATTTT.

V gene TRBV9 combines with J gene TRBJ2-1; 8 bases agree with TRBD2. CDR1 is SGDLS, CDR2 YYNGEE, per germline. This CDR3 is 14 amino acids long. V was pared by 0 bases and J by 9 bases, with 5 bases of the junction left unmatched. The CDR3 spells CASSVAAGGLEQFF. As DNA, the CDR3 is TGTGCCAGCAGCGTAGCGGCGGGGGGCCTTGAGCAGTTCTTC.

The V gene is TRBV6-6, the J gene TRBJ1-2, with D unresolved. The CDR3 extends over 14 amino acids. V shed 0 bases and J shed 3 bases, with 8 bases lying between them. Germline CDR1 is MNHNY and CDR2 is SVGAGI (reference sequence). In DNA form, the CDR3 reads TGTGCCAGCAGTTACTCGTGGGGAGACTATGGCTACACCTTC. Amino acids: CASSYSWGDYGYTF.

The chain is built from TRBV24-1 and TRBJ1-2; TRBD1 matches 7 bases. The CDR3 sequence is 14 residues long. Per the germline V gene, CDR1 is KGHDR and CDR2 is SFDVKD. With V trimmed by 3 bases and J by 8 bases, 8 bases remained unmatched. CDR3: CATSDGRGLGGYTF. The DNA for the CDR3 is TGTGCCACCAGTGATGGCAGGGGGTTAGGGGGCTACACCTTC.